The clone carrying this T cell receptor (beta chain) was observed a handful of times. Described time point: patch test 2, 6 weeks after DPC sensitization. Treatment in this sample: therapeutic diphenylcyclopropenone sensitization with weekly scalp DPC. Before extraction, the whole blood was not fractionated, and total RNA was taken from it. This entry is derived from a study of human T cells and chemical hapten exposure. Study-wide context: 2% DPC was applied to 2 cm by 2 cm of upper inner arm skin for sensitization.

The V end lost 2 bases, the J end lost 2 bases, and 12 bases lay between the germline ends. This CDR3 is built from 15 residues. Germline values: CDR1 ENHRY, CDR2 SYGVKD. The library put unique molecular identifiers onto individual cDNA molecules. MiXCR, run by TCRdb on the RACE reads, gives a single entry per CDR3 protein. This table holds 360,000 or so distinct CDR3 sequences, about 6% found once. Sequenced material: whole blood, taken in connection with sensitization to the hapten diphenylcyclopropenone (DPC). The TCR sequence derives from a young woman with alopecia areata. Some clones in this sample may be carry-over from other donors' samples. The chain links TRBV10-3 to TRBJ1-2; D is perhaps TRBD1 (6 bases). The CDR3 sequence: CAISEQQGGNYGYTF. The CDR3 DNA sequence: TGTGCCATCAGTGAGCAACAAGGGGGAAACTATGGCTACACCTTC.